The TCR beta chain under discussion was sequenced for a study of blood T cell repertoires in COVID-19. Overall study context: The samples span acute and convalescent COVID-19 from the United States, Italy and Spain. Sample material is recorded as cDNA or gDNA derived from T cells, B-cell-depleted T cells, or PBMCs.

Authors' methods: Amplifying reference gene primers gave estimates of nucleated cell counts. The repertoire was sequenced with immunoSEQ multiplex PCR; TCRdb's copy has only in-frame clones and lacks some. The V and J calls and the clone size are those of that table, but D and trimming were determined from the DNA. The table shows over 85,000 clones, with 80% to 90% occurring only once. In Seattle, patients joined the study during active infection and were tracked longitudinally. V was pared by 0 bases and J by 3 bases, with 6 bases of the junction left unmatched. The CDR3 runs 16 residues. Germline CDR1 is MGHRA and CDR2 is YSYEKL.

The TCR sequence derives from a human donor with COVID-19, enrolled during active disease. The donor label of this sample is uncertain. This rearrangement joins TRBV4-1 to TRBJ2-3, with 7 bases aligning to TRBD2. Input material: peripheral blood. The DNA of the CDR3 is TGCGCCAGCAGCCAAGAGGCCGGGGGGACGACAGATACGCAGTATTTT. It translates to CASSQEAGGTTDTQYF.